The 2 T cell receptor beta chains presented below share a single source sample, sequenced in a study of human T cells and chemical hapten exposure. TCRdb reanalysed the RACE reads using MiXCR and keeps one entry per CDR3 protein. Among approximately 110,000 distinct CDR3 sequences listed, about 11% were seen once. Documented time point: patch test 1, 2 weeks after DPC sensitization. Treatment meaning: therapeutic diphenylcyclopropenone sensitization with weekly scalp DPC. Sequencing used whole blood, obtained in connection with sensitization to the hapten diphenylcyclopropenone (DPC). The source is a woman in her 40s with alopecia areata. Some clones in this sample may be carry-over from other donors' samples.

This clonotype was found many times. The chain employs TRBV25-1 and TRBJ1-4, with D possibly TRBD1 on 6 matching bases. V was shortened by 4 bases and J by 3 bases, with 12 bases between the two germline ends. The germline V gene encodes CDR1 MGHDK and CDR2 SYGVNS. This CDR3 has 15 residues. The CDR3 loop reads CASSGLGGPNEKLFF. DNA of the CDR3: TGTGCCAGCAGTGGCTTGGGGGGCCCTAATGAAAAACTGTTTTTT.

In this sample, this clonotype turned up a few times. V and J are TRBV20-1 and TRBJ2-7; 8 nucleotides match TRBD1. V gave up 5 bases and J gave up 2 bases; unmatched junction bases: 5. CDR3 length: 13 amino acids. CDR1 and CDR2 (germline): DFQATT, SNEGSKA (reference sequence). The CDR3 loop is CSAHTGGTYEQYF. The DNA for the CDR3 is TGCAGTGCTCACACAGGGGGGACCTACGAGCAGTACTTC.